The 30 T cell receptor beta chains listed next were all sequenced from one sample in a study of blood T cells in healthy people across ages. A second PCR, run for about 6 to 12 cycles, used a sample-barcoded 5' primer plus a J-beta primer mix. MiXCR was run by TCRdb on the 5' RACE reads, yielding one entry per CDR3 protein. The sample consists of fewer than 2 million distinct CDR3 sequences, about two fifths of them appearing once. The specimen was blood. These receptors all stem from a human donor in good health.

The sample holds a few counts of this clonotype. The chain carries TRBV27 and TRBJ1-2, with D perhaps TRBD1 (6 bases). Looked up from germline, CDR1 is MNHEY and CDR2 is SMNVEV (reference sequence). The germline V and J ends were trimmed by 0 bases and 5 bases, with 10 bases remaining between them. The CDR3 is 14 residues long. Here the CDR3 reads CASSLSGGLYGYTF. CDR3 DNA sequence: TGTGCCAGCAGTTTATCAGGGGGGCTTTATGGCTACACCTTC.

The chain combines TRBV7-8 with TRBJ1-2; perhaps TRBD1 as D (5 bases). The CDR3 sequence is 14 residues long. V was clipped by 0 bases and J by 8 bases, with 13 bases between them. The germline V gene has CDR1 SGHVS and CDR2 FQNEAQ. In DNA form, the CDR3 reads TGTGCCAGCAGCTTAGCGGGTGGAGGGGAGGGCTACACCTTC. This codes for CASSLAGGGEGYTF.

The DNA for the CDR3 is TGCGCCAGCAGGACCACTGACGGGGACGGCTACACCTTC. The encoded protein is CASRTTDGDGYTF. This rearrangement joins TRBV5-1 to TRBJ1-2; maybe TRBD1 (5 bases). The V gene lost 5 bases and the J gene lost 8 bases, with 16 bases spanning the gap. Germline V lookup: CDR1 SGHRS, CDR2 YFSETQ. The CDR3 consists of 13 residues.

The genes are TRBV6-6 and TRBJ1-1; D uncertain. V lost 2 bases and J 3 bases, leaving 13 bases between the germline ends. CDR1 and CDR2 from the germline V gene are MNHNY and SVGAGI (reference sequence). The CDR3 extends over 15 amino acids. CDR3 protein: CASSYGVLSYTEAFF. The CDR3, as DNA: TGTGCCAGCAGTTACGGGGTGCTGAGTTACACTGAAGCTTTCTTT.

CDR3 residues: CASSLALSRGANEQFF. CDR3 nucleotides: TGTGCCAGCAGCTTAGCGCTCAGCAGGGGGGCCAATGAGCAGTTCTTC. The chain uses TRBV7-2 and TRBJ2-1; D may be TRBD1 (7 bases). The CDR3 is 16 residues long. With 0 bases removed from V and 6 bases from J, the gap between germline ends came to 15 bases. CDR1 SGHTA and CDR2 FQGNSA come from the germline V gene.

This clonotype was picked up a small number of times. The chain is built from TRBV3-1 and TRBJ2-3, with a weak D call TRBD1 (7 bases). V lost 4 bases, J lost 3 bases, and 17 bases lay in between. The CDR3 sequence is 16 residues long. Germline values: CDR1 LGHDT, CDR2 YNNKEL (reference sequence). Here the CDR3 reads CASSRRTGGGTDTQYF. In DNA form, the CDR3 reads TGTGCCAGCAGCCGACGGACAGGTGGAGGGACAGATACGCAGTATTTT.

In this sample, this clonotype turned up many times. The V call is TRBV7-3, the J call TRBJ1-1; no clear D. Between the trimmed V and J ends, which lost 1 base and 1 base, there was a span of 4 bases. This CDR3 contains 13 residues. CDR1 and CDR2 from the germline V gene are SGHTA and FQGTGA. Written as DNA, the CDR3 is TGTGCCAGCAGCTTAATGGGGAACACTGAAGCTTTCTTT. It translates to CASSLMGNTEAFF.

This chain connects TRBV20-1 to TRBJ2-5, with D tentatively TRBD1 or TRBD2 (5 bases each). Trimming pared 4 bases from V and 4 bases from J, leaving 10 bases between. This CDR3 has 12 amino acids. Germline V gene sequence: CDR1 DFQATT, CDR2 SNEGSKA (reference sequence). CDR3: CSAKGTGETQYF. CDR3 nucleotide sequence: TGCAGTGCTAAGGGGACGGGAGAGACCCAGTACTTC.

For this clonotype: A read error may account for a junction end that differs from germline. The rearrangement links TRBV24-1 to TRBJ1-5; D unresolved. The CDR3 sequence is 14 residues long. Germline V gene lookup returns CDR1 KGHDR and CDR2 SFDVKD. In nucleotides, the CDR3 is TGTGCCACCAGTGAGGCGGCCAGCAGTCAGCCCCAGCATTTT. Translation: CATSEAASSQPQHF.

The V gene is TRBV29-1, the J gene TRBJ2-5, with a tentative D call TRBD1 (6 bases). The V gene's germline CDR1 is SQVTM and CDR2 ANQGSEA. Trimming stripped 5 bases from V and 2 bases from J, with 9 bases between. The CDR3 is 12 residues long. CDR3 nucleotides: TGCAGCGTTAGGACAGCACAAGAGACCCAGTACTTC. It is translated as CSVRTAQETQYF.

This sequence joins TRBV4-3 and TRBJ2-1; 7 positions agree with TRBD1. The length of the CDR3 is 15 residues. Germline V gene sequence: CDR1 LGHNA, CDR2 YSLEER. J gave up 2 bases and V 0 bases, and 1 base lay outside the gene matches. In DNA form, the CDR3 reads TGCGCCAGCAGCCAAGAGGGACAGACCTACAATGAGCAGTTCTTC. Protein: CASSQEGQTYNEQFF.

This clonotype has ten or more counts. The chain uses TRBV12-3 or TRBV12-4 and TRBJ2-1; D unresolved. V was pared by 7 bases and J by 5 bases, with 12 bases between. The CDR3 extends over 13 amino acids. CDR3 DNA sequence: TGTGCCAGCAATTATCCCCCTAACAATGAGCAGTTCTTC. Its translation is CASNYPPNNEQFF.

This clonotype showed up just a few times. The chain employs TRBV7-9 and TRBJ1-1; no firm D call. V lost 2 bases and J 4 bases, leaving 11 bases between the germline ends. The germline V gene has CDR1 SEHNR and CDR2 FQNEAQ (reference sequence). The CDR3 is 14 residues long. DNA for the CDR3: TGTGCCAGCAGCTTACATGGAAGCGGCACTGAAGCTTTCTTT. This translates into CASSLHGSGTEAFF. Filled out from reference TRBV7-9 and TRBJ1-1, the complete variable domain reads DTGVSQNPRHKITKRGQNVTFRCDPISEHNRLYWYRQTLGQGPEFLTYFQNEAQLEKSRLLSDRFSAERPKGSFSTLEIQRTEQGDSAMYLCASSLHGSGTEAFFGQGTRLTVV.

The V gene is TRBV7-9, the J gene TRBJ2-7, with 9 bases matching TRBD2. CDR3 length equals 14 residues. V lost 6 bases, J lost 9 bases, and 12 bases stayed unmatched. Germline CDR1 SEHNR, CDR2 FQNEAQ (reference sequence). CDR3 DNA: TGTGCCAGCAGGCATTCCGGGACTAGCAATTGGCAGTACTTC. Its protein is CASRHSGTSNWQYF.

CDR3 residues: CASSLQPGQFAQHF. CDR3 DNA sequence: TGTGCCAGCAGTCTACAGCCTGGGCAATTCGCCCAGCATTTT. This chain uses TRBV12-3 or TRBV12-4 with TRBJ1-5, with D unresolved. The CDR3 loop spans 14 amino acids. V was clipped by 5 bases and J by 11 bases, with 19 bases between them.

This clonotype came up once. J is TRBJ2-4 and V is TRBV2; 7 nucleotides line up with TRBD2. V dropped 7 bases and J dropped 5; count of bases not matched to a gene: 2. The CDR3 has 12 residues. CDR1 and CDR2 from the germline V gene are SNHLY and FYNNEI. The CDR3 bases are TGTGCCAGCACACGGGGGGAAAACATTCAGTACTTC. Its protein product is CASTRGENIQYF.

There are a few counts of this clonotype. The rearrangement uses TRBV9 and TRBJ1-2, with a possible D match to TRBD1 (6 bases). The CDR3 covers 15 residues. Trimming took 7 bases from V and 2 from J, leaving 18 bases between them. Germline values: CDR1 SGDLS, CDR2 YYNGEE. CDR3 amino acids: CASSLPEGTNYGYTF. In DNA, the CDR3 is TGTGCCAGCTCCCTTCCAGAGGGGACAAACTATGGCTACACCTTC.

In its sample, this clonotype was seen a few times. The J gene is TRBJ1-6, the V gene TRBV12-3 or TRBV12-4, with 9 bases identical to TRBD1. The CDR3 totals 14 residues. V shed 5 bases and J 10 bases; nucleotides not matched to a gene: 6. The CDR3 DNA is TGTGCCAGCAGTAGACAGGGGGGAAGGTCACCCCTCCACTTT. Translating gives CASSRQGGRSPLHF.

The chain couples TRBV7-6 to TRBJ2-7, with 8 positions matching TRBD2. Per germline, CDR1 SGHVS and CDR2 FNYEAQ. J lost 11 bases, V lost 0 bases, and 9 bases had no gene match. The CDR3 sequence is 14 residues long. CDR3 in amino acids: CASSLAAGGPVKYF. The DNA for the CDR3 is TGTGCCAGCAGCTTAGCGGCGGGGGGACCTGTCAAGTACTTC.

The chain combines TRBV7-2 with TRBJ1-5; D perhaps matches TRBD1 (6 bases). This CDR3 is 17 amino acids long. Trimming removed 1 base from V and 1 base from J, with 14 bases in between. CDR1 SGHTA and CDR2 FQGNSA come from the germline V gene. CDR3 DNA: TGTGCCAGCAGCTTAGTGGGGGGGCTCGGGAGCAATCAGCCCCAGCATTTT. This codes for CASSLVGGLGSNQPQHF.

The rearrangement uses TRBV6-1 and TRBJ2-3; the match to TRBD2 covers 13 bases. Germline CDR1 MNHNS, CDR2 SASEGT. Trimming took 10 bases from V and 5 from J; bases not matched to a gene: 6. This CDR3 comprises 14 residues. CDR3 in amino acids: CAIHRLAGGDTQYF. The CDR3, as DNA: TGTGCCATCCACAGACTAGCGGGGGGAGATACGCAGTATTTT.

This rearrangement joins TRBV29-1 to TRBJ1-6; D not certain. Germline values: CDR1 SQVTM, CDR2 ANQGSEA. The CDR3 runs to 12 residues. The ends were cut back, 4 bases at V and 10 bases at J, with 11 bases in the middle. CDR3 in amino acids: CSVGKQESPLHF. CDR3 in DNA: TGCAGCGTTGGGAAGCAGGAATCACCCCTCCACTTT.

This clonotype was recorded at least ten times. V and J are TRBV20-1 and TRBJ2-4; 9 bases are a match to TRBD2. Germline V gene lookup returns CDR1 DFQATT and CDR2 SNEGSKA (reference sequence). Trimming cost V 1 base and J 0 bases; bases outside gene matches: 7. The CDR3 consists of 17 residues. CDR3 protein: CSARGGGAEIAKNIQYF. CDR3 coding DNA: TGCAGTGCTAGAGGCGGGGGGGCCGAGATAGCCAAAAACATTCAGTACTTC.

The chain joins TRBV29-1 to TRBJ2-5, with TRBD2 matching 8 bases. Germline V lookup: CDR1 SQVTM, CDR2 ANQGSEA. The CDR3 has 14 amino acids. Germline trimming cut 4 bases from V and 2 bases from J; bases unmatched to any gene: 6. The CDR3 protein is CSVGIAGNQETQYF. In DNA form, the CDR3 reads TGCAGCGTTGGCATAGCGGGGAATCAAGAGACCCAGTACTTC.

This chain links TRBV9 with TRBJ2-2; the D is unclear. V was pared by 0 bases and J by 4 bases, with 4 bases between. The CDR3 has 13 residues. In germline, CDR1 is SGDLS, CDR2 YYNGEE. Written as DNA, the CDR3 is TGTGCCAGCAGCGTAGGAGCCACCGGGGAGCTGTTTTTT. Its protein is CASSVGATGELFF.

This chain uses TRBV12-3 or TRBV12-4 with TRBJ1-2, with no clear D. V was trimmed by 2 bases and J by 0 bases, leaving 10 bases between them. CDR3 length: 15 residues. The CDR3 DNA reads as TGTGCCAGCAGTTTAATTCGCCAGGCTAACTATGGCTACACCTTC. Its protein product is CASSLIRQANYGYTF.

V is TRBV7-2 and J is TRBJ1-6; no clear D. The CDR3 runs to 12 residues. Germline V lookup: CDR1 SGHTA, CDR2 FQGNSA. V gave up 5 bases and J gave up 8 bases, with 7 bases separating them. CDR3 sequence: CASSQMDSPLHF. CDR3 nucleotide sequence: TGTGCCAGCAGCCAGATGGATTCACCCCTCCACTTT. Full variable domain (outside the CDR3, taken from reference TRBV7-2 and TRBJ1-6): GAGVSQSPSNKVTEKGKDVELRCDPISGHTALYWYRQSLGQGLEFLIYFQGNSAPDKSGLPSDRFSAERTGGSVSTLTIQRTQQEDSAVYLCASSQMDSPLHFGNGTRLTVT.

About this clonotype: Relative to the germline gene, one junction end is altered; a read error may explain this. The chain recombines TRBV7-2 with TRBJ2-6; D might be TRBD1 (5 bases). This CDR3 has 16 residues. Germline CDR1 SGHTA, CDR2 FQGNSA. CDR3 loop: CASSPTSFSGANVPTF. The CDR3 nucleotides are TGTGCCAGCAGCCCAACCAGCTTCTCTGGGGCCAACGTCCCGACTTTC.

This sequence joins TRBV2 and TRBJ2-6; D possibly matches TRBD1 or TRBD2 (5 bases each). CDR3 size: 16 residues. Per the germline V gene, CDR1 is SNHLY and CDR2 is FYNNEI. Trimming took 7 bases from V and 3 from J, leaving 16 bases between them. For the CDR3, the DNA is TGTGCCAGCAAGGGGTTGGACTGGTATGGGGCCAACGTCCTGACTTTC. Translated, it gives CASKGLDWYGANVLTF.

This clonotype was seen more than once but under ten times. This chain connects TRBV20-1 to TRBJ2-4, with a possible D match to TRBD1 (6 bases). The closer fit of TRBJ2-5 to the DNA end suggests the J call may be wrong. The CDR3 sequence is 15 residues long. Germline lookup yields CDR1 DFQATT and CDR2 SNEGSKA (reference sequence). The CDR3 coding sequence is TGCAGTGCTAGAGCCAGGGGCCAGTCCCAAGAGACCCAGTACTTC. Protein sequence: CSARARGQSQETQYF.